These 17 T cell receptor beta chains share one sample of origin, sequenced in a study of blood T cell repertoires in COVID-19. Generated by immunoSEQ multiplex PCR, the TCRdb table keeps only in-frame clones and is missing some. The table records about 34,000 clones, about 87% of them present only once. Source material: peripheral blood. Receptors were obtained from a man aged 60-69 years with active COVID-19.

This chain connects TRBV28 to TRBJ2-4; 9 nucleotides line up with TRBD1. CDR1 is MDHEN, CDR2 SYDVKM, per germline. Germline trimming cut 5 bases from V and 4 bases from J; bases unmatched to any gene: 6. The CDR3 spans 15 residues. The CDR3: CASSPSGQGKNIQYF. CDR3 nucleotide sequence: TGTGCCAGCAGTCCTTCGGGACAGGGAAAAAACATTCAGTACTTC.

CDR3 protein: CASSPLAGGLTDTQYF. The DNA for the CDR3 is TGTGCCAGCAGTCCCTTAGCGGGAGGACTCACAGATACGCAGTATTTT. This chain uses TRBV7-9 with TRBJ2-3, with TRBD2 matching 10 bases. The germline gives CDR1 SEHNR, CDR2 FQNEAQ (reference sequence). V was clipped by 6 bases and J by 2 bases; unmatched bases: 8. CDR3 length: 16 residues.

The chain couples TRBV9 to TRBJ1-3; D is perhaps TRBD1 (5 bases). CDR3 length: 17 amino acids. Germline-derived CDR1 and CDR2 are SGDLS and YYNGEE. The ends were cut back, 0 bases at V and 0 bases at J, with 13 bases in the middle. CDR3 bases: TGTGCCAGCAGCGTAGAGGGGAAGTATTTCTCTGGAAACACCATATATTTT. This sequence encodes CASSVEGKYFSGNTIYF.

The rearrangement links TRBV27 to TRBJ2-3; tentatively, D is TRBD2 (5 bases). The CDR3 is 16 residues long. Germline CDR1 reads MNHEY; CDR2 reads SMNVEV (reference sequence). Trimming removed 2 bases from V and 2 bases from J, with 14 bases in between. The CDR3 sequence: CASSLKEDSYTDTQYF. The CDR3 DNA reads TGTGCCAGCAGTTTAAAGGAGGACTCATACACAGATACGCAGTATTTT.

This chain uses TRBV3-1 (or the pseudogene TRBV3-2) with TRBJ2-3; TRBD1 matches at 7 bases. Per the germline V gene, CDR1 is LGHDT and CDR2 is YNNKEL (reference sequence). This CDR3 has 15 residues. The junction had 4 bases not matched to a gene; V was cut back by 1 base and J by 3 bases. The CDR3: CASSQAQDRTDTQYF. CDR3 sequence (DNA): TGTGCCAGCAGCCAAGCACAGGACAGGACAGATACGCAGTATTTT.

The rearrangement links TRBV9 to TRBJ2-4, with 7 bases lining up with TRBD2. CDR1 SGDLS and CDR2 YYNGEE come from the germline V gene. This CDR3 has 15 amino acids. After removal of 3 bases from V and 7 bases from J, the junction contained 10 bases not matched to a gene. CDR3 loop: CASSASTSVLNIQYF. CDR3 in DNA: TGTGCCAGCAGCGCCTCCACTAGCGTCCTCAACATTCAGTACTTC.

The chain carries TRBV25-1 and TRBJ2-1, with 11 nucleotides matching TRBD2. CDR1 and CDR2 from the germline V gene are MGHDK and SYGVNS. The CDR3 has 16 residues. J was trimmed by 9 bases and V by 6 bases; bases with no gene match: 13. The CDR3 here is CASSVTSGSIYGEQFF. The CDR3 DNA follows: TGTGCCAGCAGCGTAACTAGCGGGAGTATTTACGGTGAGCAGTTCTTC.

The chain combines TRBV6-5 with TRBJ1-2; D is uncertain. Germline assignment: CDR1 MNHEY and CDR2 SVGAGI. The CDR3 has 15 amino acids. The CDR3, as DNA: TGTGCTAGCCTCCTTACAGCGGCCGAGGGCTATGGCTACACCTTC. Translated: CASLLTAAEGYGYTF.

The chain recombines TRBV2 with TRBJ2-3, with TRBD1 identical over 8 bases. V lost 5 bases to trimming and J lost 5 bases; unmatched junction nucleotides: 9. CDR1 and CDR2 (germline): SNHLY, FYNNEI. CDR3 length: 15 residues. CDR3 protein: CASSPRSRGLDTQYF. CDR3 sequence (DNA): TGTGCCAGCAGTCCCCGGAGCAGGGGGCTAGATACGCAGTATTTT.

The chain recombines TRBV3-1 (or the pseudogene TRBV3-2) with TRBJ2-7; no firm D call. The ends were cut back, 4 bases at V and 2 bases at J, with 6 bases in the middle. Per germline, CDR1 LGHDT and CDR2 YNNKEL (reference sequence). The CDR3 has 12 amino acids. CDR3 sequence (DNA): TGTGCCAGCAGCCGGGCCACCTACGAGCAGTACTTC. Its protein is CASSRATYEQYF.

In its sample, this clone was seen a few times. This chain uses TRBV5-6 with TRBJ1-2; D might be TRBD1 (5 bases). Germline assignment: CDR1 SGHDT and CDR2 YYEEEE. There are 13 residues in the CDR3. Trimming took 6 bases from V and 10 from J, leaving 19 bases between them. CDR3 in amino acids: CASTAPGLATYTF. The CDR3 nucleotides are TGTGCCAGCACAGCACCGGGACTGGCAACCTACACCTTC.

The chain links TRBV11-2 to TRBJ1-1, with 7 bases aligning to TRBD1. V lost 5 bases, J lost 1 base, and 7 bases stayed unmatched. This CDR3 contains 15 residues. The germline gives CDR1 SGHAT, CDR2 FQNNGV. CDR3 amino acids: CASSPRGQPNTEAFF. The CDR3 DNA follows: TGTGCCAGCAGCCCGAGGGGACAGCCGAACACTGAAGCTTTCTTT.

The chain couples TRBV19 to TRBJ2-7; TRBD2 matches at 9 bases. Germline values: CDR1 LNHDA, CDR2 SQIVND (reference sequence). Trimming at V came to 7 bases and at J to 4 bases, leaving 5 bases not matched to a gene. CDR3 length: 13 amino acids. The DNA for the CDR3 is TGTGCCAGTAAAGCGGGAGGAAGATACGAGCAGTACTTC. Amino acid sequence: CASKAGGRYEQYF.

This clone was counted a single time. The rearrangement links TRBV24-1 to TRBJ1-5, with D hard to call. V shed 1 base and J shed 7 bases, with 13 bases lying between them. CDR3 length: 15 amino acids. From germline, CDR1 is KGHDR and CDR2 SFDVKD. The CDR3 region has the DNA TGTGCCACCAGTGATTTCAGAGGGCAAGAACAGCCCCAGCATTTT. Amino acids: CATSDFRGQEQPQHF.

The chain joins TRBV5-1 to TRBJ1-2; D gene uncertain. Germline V gene lookup returns CDR1 SGHRS and CDR2 YFSETQ. The germline V and J ends were trimmed by 0 bases and 2 bases, with 11 bases remaining between them. The CDR3 sequence is 15 residues long. CDR3 sequence (DNA): TGCGCCAGCAGCTTGGTTGAGGCCGGCAACTATGGCTACACCTTC. Translating gives CASSLVEAGNYGYTF.

This chain uses TRBV10-3 with TRBJ2-1, with a weak D call TRBD2 (6 bases). This CDR3 has 15 residues. The germline gives CDR1 ENHRY, CDR2 SYGVKD. Between the trimmed V and J ends, which lost 5 bases and 8 bases, there was a span of 19 bases. The CDR3 sequence: CAISQTSLIPDEQFF. The CDR3 DNA reads TGTGCCATCAGTCAGACTAGTCTCATTCCCGATGAGCAGTTCTTC.

The rearrangement uses TRBV11-3 and TRBJ2-5; 7 bases map to TRBD2. Unmatched junction bases numbered 5, after V lost 6 bases and J lost 4 bases. This CDR3 spans 13 amino acids. Germline CDR1 SGHNT, CDR2 YENEEA. CDR3 loop: CASSSGLGETQYF. For the CDR3, the DNA is TGTGCCAGCAGTAGCGGACTAGGAGAGACCCAGTACTTC.